The present entry profiles one T cell receptor beta chain with its context. Its antigen is currently unknown. Germline values: CDR1 SGHTA, CDR2 FQGNSA. The CDR3 totals 14 residues. The data originate from a study of T cells expressing NK-cell markers. Whole-study findings and limits: Whether the expanded NKG2C+ T cell clones recognized HCMV remained unclear.

TCRdb reprocessed the 5' RACE reads and keeps a single row for each CDR3 protein, giving no DNA. In all, the sample yields some 150,000 distinct CDR3 sequences. The TCR comes from a man aged 18 to 30 in good health. The chain has TRBV7-2 and TRBJ1-5; TCRdb indicates TRBD1, and absent DNA this call remains unverified. Sequenced input: blood T cells: a sorted CD56 or NKG2C T cell subset, CD4+ or CD8+ T cells, or bulk PBMC T cells (not recorded which). CDR3 region: CASSQWTSNQPQHF.